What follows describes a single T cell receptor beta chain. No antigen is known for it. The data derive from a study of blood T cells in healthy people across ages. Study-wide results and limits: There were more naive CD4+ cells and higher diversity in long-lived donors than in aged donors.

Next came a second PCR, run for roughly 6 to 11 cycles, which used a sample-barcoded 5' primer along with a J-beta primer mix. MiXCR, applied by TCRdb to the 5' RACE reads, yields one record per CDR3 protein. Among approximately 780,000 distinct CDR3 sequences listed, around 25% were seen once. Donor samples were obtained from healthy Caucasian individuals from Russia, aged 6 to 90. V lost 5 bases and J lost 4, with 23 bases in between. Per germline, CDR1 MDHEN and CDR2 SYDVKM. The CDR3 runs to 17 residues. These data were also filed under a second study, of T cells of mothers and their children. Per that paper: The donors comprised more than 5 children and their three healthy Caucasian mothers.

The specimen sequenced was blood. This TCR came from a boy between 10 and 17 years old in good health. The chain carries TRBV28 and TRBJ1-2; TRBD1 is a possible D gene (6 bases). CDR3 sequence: CASSPIGTPGRVYGYTF. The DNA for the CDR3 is TGTGCCAGCAGTCCTATCGGGACACCAGGCAGGGTCTATGGCTACACCTTC.